These T cell receptor beta chains were read from a single sample in a study of post-analysis software for immune sequencing data. TCRdb redid the calling of the PCR reads with MiXCR, one entry per CDR3 protein. The table shows roughly 800,000 distinct CDR3 sequences, with roughly 30% occurring only once. The sample was blood. The receptors were gathered from a girl aged 5-17 years with multiple sclerosis. CDR3s include the opening cysteine and the closing phenylalanine or tryptophan. D genes are given only for firm matches. The size field is filled for only some rows; it gives once, few, many or a size class.

v_call	clone_size	d_call	j_call	cdr3_aa	cdr3_nt
TRBV27	.	TRBD2	TRBJ2-3	CASSSTSGGADTQYF	TGTGCCAGCAGTTCGACTAGCGGGGGTGCAGATACGCAGTATTTT
TRBV4-3	.	.	TRBJ1-4	CASSQGGVATNEELFF	TGCGCCAGCAGCCAAGGAGGCGTCGCAACTAATGAAGAACTGTTTTTT
TRBV7-2	.	.	TRBJ2-3	CASSLGQRPEDTQYF	TGTGCCAGCAGCTTAGGACAGAGGCCCGAGGATACGCAGTATTTT
TRBV21-1	.	.	TRBJ2-5	CASSLGTSGNRYQETQYF	TGTGCCAGCAGCTTAGGGACTAGCGGGAACAGGTACCAAGAGACCCAGTACTTC
TRBV12-3/TRBV12-4	.	TRBD1	TRBJ1-1	CASSLLGGGEAFF	TGTGCCAGCAGTTTATTAGGGGGCGGAGAGGCTTTCTTT
TRBV10-3	few	TRBD2	TRBJ2-5	CAISEVLAPGTQYF	TGTGCCATCAGTGAGGTACTAGCGCCGGGGACCCAGTACTTC
TRBV12-3/TRBV12-4	.	TRBD2	TRBJ2-3	CASRPSSGGAFFADTQYF	TGTGCCAGCCGTCCCTCTAGCGGGGGGGCCTTTTTTGCAGATACGCAGTATTTT
TRBV5-1	few	.	TRBJ1-3	CASSLSSGNTIYF	TGCGCCAGCAGCTTGAGCTCTGGAAACACCATATATTTT
TRBV10-3	.	TRBD2	TRBJ2-1	CAIKLAGGDERFF	TGTGCCATAAAACTAGCGGGAGGCGATGAGCGGTTCTTC
TRBV7-9	few	.	TRBJ1-2	CASSLERPDRGYTF	TGTGCCAGCAGCCTCGAGAGGCCGGATAGGGGCTACACCTTC
TRBV4-1	.	TRBD1	TRBJ1-4	CASSQVQGAGEKLFF	TGCGCCAGCAGCCAAGTTCAGGGGGCGGGTGAAAAACTGTTTTTT
TRBV6-1	.	.	TRBJ1-1	CASGAGRNTEAFF	TGTGCCAGCGGGGCAGGGAGGAACACTGAAGCTTTCTTT
TRBV2	few	.	TRBJ2-5	CASSVVRGETQYF	TGTGCCAGCAGTGTAGTACGGGGGGAGACCCAGTACTTC
TRBV28	once	.	TRBJ2-1	CASQGGDLGPSKQFF	TGTGCCAGCCAGGGGGGGGATCTGGGCCCAAGTAAGCAGTTCTTC
TRBV29-1	.	.	TRBJ2-1	CSVEDPGPTLDQQFF	TGCAGCGTTGAAGATCCGGGCCCCACCCTCGATCAGCAGTTCTTC
TRBV3-1	.	TRBD1	TRBJ2-1	CASSHYRDRIYNEQFF	TGTGCCAGCAGCCATTACCGGGACAGGATTTACAATGAGCAGTTCTTC
TRBV12-3/TRBV12-4	.	.	TRBJ2-1	CASRESSGNEQFF	TGTGCCAGCAGAGAAAGCAGCGGTAATGAGCAGTTCTTC
TRBV7-2	.	TRBD2	TRBJ2-5	CASSSQSVAGVGEQYF	TGTGCCAGCAGCTCCCAGTCGGTAGCGGGAGTCGGAGAGCAGTACTTC
TRBV24-1	few	TRBD1	TRBJ1-2	CATSDDDSTGYYGYTF	TGTGCCACCAGTGACGACGATTCGACAGGGTACTATGGCTACACCTTC
TRBV29-1	.	TRBD2	TRBJ2-1	CSVESLAGHNEQFF	TGCAGCGTTGAATCACTAGCGGGCCACAATGAGCAGTTCTTC
TRBV7-2	.	TRBD2	TRBJ2-1	CASSSQREGRGEQFF	TGTGCCAGCAGCTCCCAGCGGGAGGGCCGGGGTGAGCAGTTCTTC
TRBV20-1	.	TRBD1	TRBJ2-7	CSAPGQQTYEQYF	TGCAGTGCTCCGGGACAGCAGACCTACGAGCAGTACTTC
TRBV6-5	.	TRBD1	TRBJ2-2	CASSYDGTAYTGELFF	TGTGCCAGCAGTTACGACGGGACAGCCTATACCGGGGAGCTGTTTTTT
TRBV18	.	.	TRBJ2-5	CASSPQSSSPETQYF	TGTGCCAGCTCACCACAATCTTCTAGCCCCGAGACCCAGTACTTC
TRBV12-3/TRBV12-4	.	.	TRBJ2-3	CASSFGLEDTQYF	TGTGCCAGCAGTTTTGGACTGGAGGATACGCAGTATTTT
TRBV24-1	few	.	TRBJ2-5	CATSAGAEGYQETQYF	TGTGCCACCAGTGCCGGTGCGGAGGGGTACCAAGAGACCCAGTACTTC
TRBV27	few	.	TRBJ2-5	CASSWSTGPQETQYF	TGTGCCAGCAGTTGGTCTACAGGGCCCCAAGAGACCCAGTACTTC
TRBV5-6	.	.	TRBJ2-1	CASSFPGFYNEQFF	TGTGCCAGCAGCTTCCCAGGGTTCTACAATGAGCAGTTCTTC
TRBV6-5	few	TRBD1	TRBJ1-2	CASSLQGSYGYTF	TGTGCCAGCAGTCTACAGGGGAGCTATGGCTACACCTTC
TRBV20-1	once	.	TRBJ2-7	CSARGASLLSYEQYF	TGCAGTGCTAGGGGGGCTAGCCTACTCTCCTACGAGCAGTACTTC
TRBV5-1	.	.	TRBJ2-5	CASSSADWGEQETQYF	TGCGCCAGCAGCTCGGCGGACTGGGGGGAACAAGAGACCCAGTACTTC
TRBV7-9	.	.	TRBJ1-2	CASSPTTGIANYGYTF	TGTGCCAGCAGCCCAACTACAGGGATAGCGAACTATGGCTACACCTTC
TRBV29-1	few	.	TRBJ2-5	CSVGHQGQETQYF	TGCAGCGTTGGTCATCAAGGACAAGAGACCCAGTACTTC
TRBV6-5	.	TRBD1	TRBJ2-3	CASRGTGATTDTQYF	TGTGCCAGCAGGGGGACAGGGGCGACCACAGATACGCAGTATTTT
TRBV5-1	.	.	TRBJ2-3	CASSPRDHSGDTQYF	TGCGCCAGCAGCCCGAGAGACCACTCCGGAGATACGCAGTATTTT
TRBV20-1	.	TRBD2	TRBJ2-5	CSALTSRETQYF	TGCAGTGCCTTGACTAGCCGGGAGACCCAGTACTTC
TRBV5-5	.	TRBD2	TRBJ2-1	CASRDVVLAGGWNEQFF	TGTGCCAGCAGGGACGTAGTGCTAGCGGGAGGTTGGAATGAGCAGTTCTTC
TRBV4-3	.	.	TRBJ2-7	CASSQGSQTPAYEQYF	TGCGCCAGCAGCCAAGGGTCCCAGACGCCGGCATACGAGCAGTACTTC
TRBV20-1	many	TRBD2	TRBJ2-4	CSAEGLAGGSKNIQYF	TGCAGTGCTGAGGGCCTAGCGGGAGGTTCCAAAAACATTCAGTACTTC
TRBV10-2	few	.	TRBJ2-7	CASSSLESPYEQYF	TGCGCCAGCAGCTCCCTTGAGTCCCCCTACGAGCAGTACTTC